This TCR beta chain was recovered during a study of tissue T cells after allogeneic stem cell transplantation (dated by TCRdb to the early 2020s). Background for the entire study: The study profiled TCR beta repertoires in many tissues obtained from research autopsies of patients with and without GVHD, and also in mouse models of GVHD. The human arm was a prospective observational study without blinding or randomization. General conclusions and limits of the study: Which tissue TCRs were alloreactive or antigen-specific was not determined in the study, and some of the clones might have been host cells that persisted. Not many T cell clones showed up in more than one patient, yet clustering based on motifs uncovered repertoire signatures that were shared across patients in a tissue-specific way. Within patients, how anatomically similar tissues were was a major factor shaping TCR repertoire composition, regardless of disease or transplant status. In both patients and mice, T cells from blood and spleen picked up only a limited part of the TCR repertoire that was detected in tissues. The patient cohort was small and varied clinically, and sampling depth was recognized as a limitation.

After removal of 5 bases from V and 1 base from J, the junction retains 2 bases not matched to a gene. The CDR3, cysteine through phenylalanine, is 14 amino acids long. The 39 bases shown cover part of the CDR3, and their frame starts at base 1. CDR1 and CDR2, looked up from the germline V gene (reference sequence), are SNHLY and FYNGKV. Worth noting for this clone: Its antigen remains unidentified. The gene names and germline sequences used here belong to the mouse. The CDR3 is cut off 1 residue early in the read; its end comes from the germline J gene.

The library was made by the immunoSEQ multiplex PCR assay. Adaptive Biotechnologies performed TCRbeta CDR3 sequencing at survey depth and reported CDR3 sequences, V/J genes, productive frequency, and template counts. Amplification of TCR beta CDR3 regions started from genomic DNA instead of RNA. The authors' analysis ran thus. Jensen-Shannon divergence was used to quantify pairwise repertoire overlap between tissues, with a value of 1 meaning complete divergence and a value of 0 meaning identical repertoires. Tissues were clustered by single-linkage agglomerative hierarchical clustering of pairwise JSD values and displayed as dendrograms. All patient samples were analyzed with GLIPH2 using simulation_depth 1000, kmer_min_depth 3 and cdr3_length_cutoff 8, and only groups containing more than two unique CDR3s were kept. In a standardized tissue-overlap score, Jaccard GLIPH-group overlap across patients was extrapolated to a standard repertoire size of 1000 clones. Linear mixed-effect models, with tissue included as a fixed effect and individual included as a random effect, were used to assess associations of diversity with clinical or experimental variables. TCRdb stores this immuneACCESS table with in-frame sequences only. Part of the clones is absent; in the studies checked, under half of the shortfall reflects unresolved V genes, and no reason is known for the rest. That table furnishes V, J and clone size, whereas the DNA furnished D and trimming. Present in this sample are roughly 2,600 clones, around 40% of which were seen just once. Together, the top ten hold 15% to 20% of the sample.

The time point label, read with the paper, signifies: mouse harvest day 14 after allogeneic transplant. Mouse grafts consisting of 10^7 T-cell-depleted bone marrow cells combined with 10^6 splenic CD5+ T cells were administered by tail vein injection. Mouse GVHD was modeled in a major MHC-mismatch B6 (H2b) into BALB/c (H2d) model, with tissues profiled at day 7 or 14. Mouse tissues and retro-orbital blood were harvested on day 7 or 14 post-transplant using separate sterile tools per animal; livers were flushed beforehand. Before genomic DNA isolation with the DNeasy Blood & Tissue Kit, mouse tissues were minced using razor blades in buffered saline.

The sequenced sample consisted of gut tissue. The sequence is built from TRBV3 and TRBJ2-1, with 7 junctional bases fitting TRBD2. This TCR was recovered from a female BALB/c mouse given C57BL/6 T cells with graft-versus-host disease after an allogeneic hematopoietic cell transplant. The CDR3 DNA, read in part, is TGTGCCAGCAGCGGGACTGAGAACTATGCTGAGCAGTTC. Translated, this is CASSGTENYAEQF. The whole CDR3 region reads CASSGTENYAEQFF.